Presented here are 26 T cell receptor beta chains from one specimen sequenced in a study of CD8 T cells in Susac syndrome. Reverse transcription of roughly 0.5 to 1 ug RNA used random hexamers. TCRdb re-analysed the immunoSEQ multiplex PCR reads in MiXCR, keeping a single row per CDR3 protein. The sample carries tens of thousands of distinct CDR3 sequences, 90% to 95% recorded once. Material for sequencing was CD8+ T cells from PBMCs. These receptors all stem from a human donor with Susac syndrome.

The chain employs TRBV21-1 and TRBJ2-3; the table's D call TRBD1 went unverified against the DNA. TRBV21-1 is reported as a pseudogene. The CDR3 loop spans 17 amino acids. Here the CDR3 reads CASSKGDRELSTDTQYF. DNA of the CDR3: TGTGCCAGCAGCAAAGGGGACAGGGAACTTAGCACAGATACGCAGTATTTT.

CDR3 region: CASSVAAGFPYEQYF. CDR3 nucleotide sequence: TGTGCCAGCAGCGTAGCGGCGGGGTTTCCCTACGAGCAGTACTTC. The chain couples TRBV9 to TRBJ2-7; the D gene is possibly TRBD2 (6 bases). CDR3 length: 15 amino acids. Germline loops: CDR1 SGDLS, CDR2 YYNGEE. V was trimmed by 0 bases and J by 2 bases, leaving 12 bases between them.

This rearrangement joins TRBV6-5 to TRBJ2-3; 7 bases line up with TRBD1. The germline CDR1 and CDR2 sequences are MNHEY and SVGAGI. V was clipped by 6 bases and J by 2 bases; unmatched bases: 8. The CDR3 runs to 15 residues. The CDR3 loop is CASRDRDRPTDTQYF. The DNA for the CDR3 is TGTGCCAGCAGAGATAGGGACAGACCCACAGATACGCAGTATTTT.

The sample holds one count of this clonotype. This chain connects TRBV9 to TRBJ1-1; maybe TRBD1 (5 bases). Germline V gene lookup returns CDR1 SGDLS and CDR2 YYNGEE. V was shortened by 1 base and J by 4 bases, with 11 bases between the two germline ends. The CDR3 has 14 residues. CDR3 DNA sequence: TGTGCCAGCAGCGTATACGGGGGAGCCACTGAAGCTTTCTTT. Translated: CASSVYGGATEAFF.

V is TRBV25-1 and J is TRBJ1-4, with a tentative D call TRBD1 (6 bases). Trimming stripped 0 bases from V and 3 bases from J, with 8 bases between. The CDR3 length is 15 residues. Looked up from germline, CDR1 is MGHDK and CDR2 is SYGVNS. The CDR3: CASSEYRTANEKLFF. Here the CDR3 DNA reads TGTGCCAGCAGTGAATACCGGACAGCTAATGAAAAACTGTTTTTT.

The chain recombines TRBV28 with TRBJ1-5, with unresolved D. This CDR3 is built from 14 residues. Trimming left V 4 bases short and J 3 bases short, with 10 bases between. Germline V gives CDR1 MDHEN, CDR2 SYDVKM. CDR3 in amino acids: CASSSGPANQPQHF. The CDR3, as DNA: TGTGCCAGCAGTTCCGGTCCTGCCAATCAGCCCCAGCATTTT.

V gene TRBV6-5 combines with J gene TRBJ2-2; D is possibly TRBD2 (5 bases). The CDR3 contains 14 residues. V lost 2 bases to trimming and J lost 6 bases, with 10 bases between them. Germline V gene sequence: CDR1 MNHEY, CDR2 SVGAGI. The CDR3 nucleotides read TGTGCCAGCAGTTACGACACGGGATCCGGGGAGCTGTTTTTT. Encoded protein: CASSYDTGSGELFF.

The V and J genes are TRBV7-8 and TRBJ2-3; D is ambiguous. The germline gives CDR1 SGHVS, CDR2 FQNEAQ. V gave up 9 bases and J gave up 3 bases, with 10 bases separating them. The CDR3 has 12 amino acids. DNA for the CDR3: TGTGCCAGTGGAATGAGGACAGATACGCAGTATTTT. Amino acid sequence: CASGMRTDTQYF.

The rearrangement uses TRBV7-2 and TRBJ2-5; tentatively, D is TRBD1 or TRBD2 (6 bases each). Germline V gene sequence: CDR1 SGHTA, CDR2 FQGNSA. The CDR3 is made up of 16 amino acids. V lost 5 bases, J lost 5 bases, and 21 bases lay in between. CDR3 in amino acids: CASSLNGGRSKETQYF. CDR3 nucleotide sequence: TGTGCCAGCAGCCTCAACGGGGGCCGAAGCAAGGAGACCCAGTACTTC.

The chain recombines TRBV7-7 with TRBJ2-1, with 14 bases aligning to TRBD2. The CDR3 runs to 16 residues. J gave up 5 bases and V 1 base, and 1 base lay outside the gene matches. Germline V lookup: CDR1 SSHAT, CDR2 FNYEAQ (reference sequence). DNA for the CDR3: TGTGCCAGCAGCTTAGGACTAGCGGGAGGGGACAATGAGCAGTTCTTC. It specifies CASSLGLAGGDNEQFF.

In this sample, this clonotype turned up once. The chain carries TRBV4-1 and TRBJ1-1, with 9 bases lining up with TRBD1. CDR3 size: 16 residues. From germline, CDR1 is MGHRA and CDR2 YSYEKL. Trimming at V came to 7 bases and at J to 11 bases, leaving 20 bases not matched to a gene. The CDR3 region is CASTPLGLTGGAGAFF. CDR3 coding DNA: TGCGCCAGCACTCCACTCGGACTCACAGGGGGCGCGGGGGCTTTCTTT.

V gene TRBV5-4 combines with J gene TRBJ2-1; the match to TRBD1 covers 8 bases. Germline V CDR1 and CDR2: SGHNT, YYREEE (reference sequence). V was pared by 0 bases and J by 7 bases, with 6 bases of the junction left unmatched. The CDR3 is 15 residues long. In DNA, the CDR3 is TGTGCCAGCAGCTTGGACAGGGGGGCTCAGAATGAGCAGTTCTTC. This gives the protein CASSLDRGAQNEQFF.

The rearrangement joins TRBV29-1 to TRBJ2-7; 8 bases map to TRBD1. The CDR3 runs 11 residues. The germline CDR1 and CDR2 sequences are SQVTM and ANQGSEA. V was clipped by 6 bases and J by 6 bases; unmatched bases: 4. CDR3 nucleotides: TGCAGCGTCCTTACAGGGGGCGAGCAGTACTTC. This translates into CSVLTGGEQYF.

This sequence joins TRBV6-5 and TRBJ2-5, with 13 bases matching TRBD2. The length of the CDR3 is 18 residues. Trimming at V came to 2 bases and at J to 1 base, leaving 7 bases not matched to a gene. Looked up from germline, CDR1 is MNHEY and CDR2 is SVGAGI. CDR3 sequence reads: CASSYPRGLAGAQETQYF. In DNA form, the CDR3 reads TGTGCCAGCAGTTACCCCCGCGGACTAGCGGGAGCCCAAGAGACCCAGTACTTC.

V usage is TRBV27 and J usage is TRBJ1-1, with a possible D match to TRBD1 (5 bases). V was shortened by 6 bases and J by 5 bases, with 16 bases between the two germline ends. The length of the CDR3 is 14 residues. CDR1 and CDR2 from the germline V gene are MNHEY and SMNVEV (reference sequence). The DNA for the CDR3 is TGTGCCAGCAGACCGACGGGGGTTGGTACTGAAGCTTTCTTT. As protein: CASRPTGVGTEAFF.

The CDR3 bases are TGCAGCGTTGAAGATAGCGGCTCCTACAATGAGCAGTTCTTC. Protein: CSVEDSGSYNEQFF. This rearrangement joins TRBV29-1 to TRBJ2-1; TRBD2 might be the D (6 bases). CDR3 size: 14 residues. CDR1 is SQVTM and CDR2 is ANQGSEA in the germline V gene. The V and J ends lost 0 bases and 0 bases respectively, with 6 bases between them.

The V gene is TRBV7-9, the J gene TRBJ2-1, with TRBD2 matching over 7 bases. V lost 0 bases and J lost 10; bases outside the gene matches: 3. Germline values: CDR1 SEHNR, CDR2 FQNEAQ (reference sequence). The CDR3 spans 13 residues. CDR3 in DNA: TGTGCCAGCAGCTTAGCAAGACTAGCAGAGCAGTTCTTC. This sequence encodes CASSLARLAEQFF.

The V call is TRBV14, the J call TRBJ1-1; 9 positions match TRBD1. Germline lookup yields CDR1 SGHDN and CDR2 FVKESK. This CDR3 has 16 residues. Trimming took 1 base from V and 5 from J; bases not matched to a gene: 8. This CDR3 is CASSQGGTGSSTEAFF. The CDR3 DNA reads TGTGCCAGCAGCCAAGGGGGGACAGGGAGTAGTACTGAAGCTTTCTTT.

This sequence joins TRBV6-5 and TRBJ2-1, with D unresolved. The CDR3 runs to 13 residues. Trimming took off 5 bases at V and 4 bases at J, with 9 bases between the two ends. The germline V gene encodes CDR1 MNHEY and CDR2 SVGAGI. CDR3 DNA: TGTGCCAGCAGTCCCCCGCAATACAATGAGCAGTTCTTC. Encoded protein: CASSPPQYNEQFF.

The chain has TRBV27 and TRBJ2-1; 14 bases are a match to TRBD2. The junction had 7 bases not matched to a gene; V was cut back by 5 bases and J by 10 bases. The germline V gene has CDR1 MNHEY and CDR2 SMNVEV (reference sequence). This CDR3 spans 15 amino acids. Here the CDR3 reads CASSRGLAGVREQFF. CDR3 nucleotide sequence: TGTGCCAGCAGTCGGGGACTAGCGGGAGTAAGGGAGCAGTTCTTC.

The V call is TRBV7-2, the J call TRBJ2-7, with D tentatively TRBD2 (6 bases). Germline CDR1 SGHTA, CDR2 FQGNSA. The CDR3 sequence is 12 residues long. Trimming pared 0 bases from V and 6 bases from J, leaving 6 bases between. The DNA of the CDR3 is TGTGCCAGCAGCTTAGCGGGGGGCGAGCAGTACTTC. Translation: CASSLAGGEQYF. The whole variable domain, remainder taken from reference TRBV7-2 and TRBJ2-7, is GAGVSQSPSNKVTEKGKDVELRCDPISGHTALYWYRQSLGQGLEFLIYFQGNSAPDKSGLPSDRFSAERTGGSVSTLTIQRTQQEDSAVYLCASSLAGGEQYFGPGTRLTVT.

The rearrangement uses TRBV7-2 and TRBJ2-1; 12 bases match TRBD1. This CDR3 is built from 15 residues. The trim removed 1 base at V and 8 bases at J, leaving 3 bases unmatched. Germline V CDR1 and CDR2: SGHTA, FQGNSA. The CDR3 DNA follows: TGTGCCAGCAGCTTAGGGGACAGGGGGCGGTATGAGCAGTTCTTC. It codes for CASSLGDRGRYEQFF.

CDR3 residues: CASSLDARTSVRLGAYEQYF. The DNA for the CDR3 is TGTGCCAGCAGCTTAGACGCTAGGACTAGCGTTCGCCTCGGGGCCTACGAGCAGTACTTC. The chain uses TRBV7-2 and TRBJ2-7; TRBD2 matches at 9 bases. Trimming took 1 base from V and 2 from J; bases not matched to a gene: 18. CDR1 and CDR2 from the germline V gene are SGHTA and FQGNSA. This CDR3 region has 20 residues. The complete variable domain, with remaining parts taken from reference TRBV7-2 and TRBJ2-7, reads GAGVSQSPSNKVTEKGKDVELRCDPISGHTALYWYRQSLGQGLEFLIYFQGNSAPDKSGLPSDRFSAERTGGSVSTLTIQRTQQEDSAVYLCASSLDARTSVRLGAYEQYFGPGTRLTVT.

The chain is built from TRBV13 and TRBJ2-1; possible D gene TRBD2, 7 bases. The CDR3 is made up of 15 amino acids. The V end lost 6 bases, the J end lost 6 bases, and 18 bases lay between the germline ends. The germline V gene has CDR1 PRHDT and CDR2 FYEKMQ (reference sequence). The CDR3 is CASRGPGGRFNEQFF. DNA for the CDR3: TGTGCCAGCAGAGGGCCCGGGGGGCGATTCAATGAGCAGTTCTTC.

This sequence joins TRBV9 and TRBJ2-1; D is perhaps TRBD1 (6 bases). Germline V gene data show CDR1 as SGDLS and CDR2 as YYNGEE. The V end lost 1 base, the J end lost 6 bases, and 17 bases lay between the germline ends. The CDR3 totals 16 residues. This CDR3 is CASSVRSRDTPNEQFF. In nucleotides, the CDR3 is TGTGCCAGCAGCGTAAGGTCCCGGGACACACCCAATGAGCAGTTCTTC.

V is TRBV6-6 and J is TRBJ1-1; a possible D gene is TRBD1 (6 bases). V was clipped by 6 bases and J by 7 bases, with 18 bases between them. From germline, CDR1 is MNHNY and CDR2 SVGAGI (reference sequence). The CDR3 contains 14 residues. CDR3 sequence: CASREQGPPLEAFF. The CDR3, as DNA: TGTGCCAGCAGAGAGCAGGGGCCTCCCCTTGAAGCTTTCTTT.